The T cell receptor beta chain under discussion was sequenced for a study of blood T cell repertoires in COVID-19. Study details: From T cells, B-cell-depleted T cells, or PBMCs came the material, which was cDNA or gDNA.

V trimming: 3 bases; J trimming: 2 bases; junction bases outside the gene matches: 1. The germline V gene has CDR1 SQVTM and CDR2 ANQGSEA. The CDR3 is made up of 13 amino acids. The method was immunoSEQ multiplex PCR; TCRdb's version includes in-frame clones alone and lacks a portion of them. This table holds some 88,000 clones, 90% to 95% found once. The source material was peripheral blood. The V and J genes are TRBV29-1 and TRBJ2-3; 8 bases fit TRBD2. The source is a human donor with active COVID-19. The donor label of this sample is uncertain. DNA for the CDR3: TGCAGCGTTGACGGGGGGGTCACAGATACGCAGTATTTT. Translation: CSVDGGVTDTQYF.